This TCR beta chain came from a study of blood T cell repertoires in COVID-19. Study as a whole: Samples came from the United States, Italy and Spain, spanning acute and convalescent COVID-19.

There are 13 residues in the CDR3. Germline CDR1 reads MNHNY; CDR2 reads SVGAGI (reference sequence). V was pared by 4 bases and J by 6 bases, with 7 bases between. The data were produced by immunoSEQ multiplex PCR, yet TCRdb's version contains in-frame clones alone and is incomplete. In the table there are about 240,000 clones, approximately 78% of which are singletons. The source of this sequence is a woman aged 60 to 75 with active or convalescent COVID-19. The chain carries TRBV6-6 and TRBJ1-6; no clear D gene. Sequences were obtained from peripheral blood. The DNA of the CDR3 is TGTGCCAGCAGTTGGGAGTTTAATTCACCCCTCCACTTT. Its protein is CASSWEFNSPLHF.